Listed here are 20 T cell receptor beta chains from one sample, sequenced in a study of early T cells in non-severe SARS-CoV-2 infection. TCRdb redid the calling of the 5' RACE reads with MiXCR, one entry per CDR3 protein. The table records tens of thousands of distinct CDR3 sequences, over 9.5% of them present only once. The starting material was whole blood, obtained at baseline. The receptors here all came from an adult who was a healthcare worker with PCR-confirmed SARS-CoV-2 infection or an uninfected control (not recorded which).

This clonotype was detected many times. The chain is built from TRBV20-1 and TRBJ2-3, with 12 bases identical to TRBD2. The CDR3 has 16 residues. The trim removed 1 base at V and 6 bases at J, leaving 8 bases unmatched. The germline CDR1 and CDR2 sequences are DFQATT and SNEGSKA (reference sequence). In DNA form, the CDR3 reads TGCAGTGCTAGAGCCCCAGGACTAGCGGGGTTGGATACGCAGTATTTT. Translating it yields CSARAPGLAGLDTQYF.

This clonotype was seen more than once but under ten times. The V and J genes are TRBV7-2 and TRBJ1-5; D gene ambiguous. This CDR3 comprises 13 residues. Looked up from germline, CDR1 is SGHTA and CDR2 is FQGNSA. Between the trimmed V and J ends, which lost 0 bases and 7 bases, there was a span of 7 bases. Written as DNA, the CDR3 is TGTGCCAGCAGCTTAGCCGGGGAGCAGCCCCAGCATTTT. The encoded protein is CASSLAGEQPQHF.

At least ten counts were recorded for this clonotype. The chain recombines TRBV11-2 with TRBJ2-5; the match to TRBD2 covers 10 bases. Germline lookup yields CDR1 SGHAT and CDR2 FQNNGV. The CDR3 is 16 amino acids. Germline trimming cut 2 bases from V and 4 bases from J; bases unmatched to any gene: 7. CDR3 sequence: CASSLYGSGGLETQYF. DNA of the CDR3: TGTGCCAGCAGCTTATATGGTAGCGGGGGGTTAGAGACCCAGTACTTC.

The V and J genes are TRBV5-4 and TRBJ2-6; 8 nucleotides agree with TRBD1. The germline V gene encodes CDR1 SGHNT and CDR2 YYREEE (reference sequence). The CDR3 consists of 17 residues. V gave up 4 bases and J gave up 0 bases; unmatched junction bases: 6. CDR3 nucleotide sequence: TGTGCCAGCAGCCCTGGACAGGGTCTCTCTGGGGCCAACGTCCTGACTTTC. Its translation: CASSPGQGLSGANVLTF.

CDR3 sequence reads: CASSLDSTGNIQYF. CDR3 nucleotide sequence: TGCGCCAGCAGCTTGGACAGTACAGGAAACATTCAGTACTTC. The rearrangement links TRBV5-1 to TRBJ2-4; tentatively, D is TRBD1 (5 bases). There are 14 residues in the CDR3. Germline V lookup: CDR1 SGHRS, CDR2 YFSETQ. Trimming removed 0 bases at V and 6 bases at J, with 10 bases between. The complete variable domain, with remaining parts taken from reference TRBV5-1 and TRBJ2-4, reads KAGVTQTPRYLIKTRGQQVTLSCSPISGHRSVSWYQQTPGQGLQFLFEYFSETQRNKGNFPGRFSGRQFSNSRSEMNVSTLELGDSALYLCASSLDSTGNIQYFGAGTRLSVL.

This clonotype occurred many times. The V gene is TRBV20-1, the J gene TRBJ2-7; 10 bases are shared with TRBD2. CDR1 and CDR2 from the germline V gene are DFQATT and SNEGSKA (reference sequence). J gave up 2 bases and V 6 bases, and 13 bases lay outside the gene matches. This CDR3 comprises 16 residues. CDR3 bases: TGCAGTGCCCAAAGGGCTAGCGGGGGTAATACCTACGAGCAGTACTTC. It translates to CSAQRASGGNTYEQYF.

This clonotype has only a few counts. The chain recombines TRBV5-5 with TRBJ1-4; D is perhaps TRBD1 (5 bases). The CDR3 spans 16 residues. Germline CDR1 is SGHKS and CDR2 is YYEKEE (reference sequence). V lost 3 bases and J 8 bases, leaving 20 bases between the germline ends. CDR3 in DNA: TGTGCCAGCAGCTCTGGCATCGGGGACCGCGGGGAAAAACTGTTTTTT. Translated: CASSSGIGDRGEKLFF. Complete variable domain (other parts from reference TRBV5-5 and TRBJ1-4): DAGVTQSPTHLIKTRGQQVTLRCSPISGHKSVSWYQQVLGQGPQFIFQYYEKEERGRGNFPDRFSARQFPNYSSELNVNALLLGDSALYLCASSSGIGDRGEKLFFGSGTQLSVL.

This clonotype was seen only a few times. The chain recombines TRBV5-1 with TRBJ2-5; a possible D gene is TRBD2 (5 bases). The V end lost 1 base, the J end lost 1 base, and 11 bases lay between the germline ends. The V gene's germline CDR1 is SGHRS and CDR2 YFSETQ. CDR3 length: 15 amino acids. The CDR3 spells CASSLNSGGQETQYF. In DNA form, the CDR3 reads TGCGCCAGCAGCTTGAACTCCGGAGGCCAAGAGACCCAGTACTTC.

This sequence joins TRBV7-2 and TRBJ1-2; D possibly corresponds to TRBD1 (5 bases). This CDR3 has 14 residues. Germline V gene data show CDR1 as SGHTA and CDR2 as FQGNSA. Trimming took off 5 bases at V and 2 bases at J, with 12 bases between the two ends. The CDR3 protein is CASSQGAGNYGYTF. In DNA form, the CDR3 reads TGTGCCAGCAGCCAAGGGGCAGGCAACTATGGCTACACCTTC.

The chain recombines TRBV9 with TRBJ2-7; no definite D call. Trimming shortened V by 5 bases and J by 6 bases, and 9 bases separated the two germline ends. Germline values: CDR1 SGDLS, CDR2 YYNGEE. The CDR3 has 11 amino acids. CDR3 DNA: TGTGCCAGCAGGTGGAGTGGCGAGCAGTACTTC. This encodes CASRWSGEQYF.

This clonotype was counted only a few times. V usage is TRBV10-3 and J usage is TRBJ2-2, with TRBD1 identical over 7 bases. Trimming cost V 8 bases and J 3 bases; bases outside gene matches: 9. The germline gives CDR1 ENHRY, CDR2 SYGVKD. This CDR3 contains 15 residues. The DNA of the CDR3 is TGTGCCATCTCCAACCTAGACAGGGACACCGGGGAGCTGTTTTTT. Amino acid sequence: CAISNLDRDTGELFF.

The rearrangement uses TRBV3-2 and TRBJ2-7; TRBD1 was called by the table and not checked on the DNA. TRBV3-2 is a pseudogene segment. This CDR3 has 15 amino acids. Here the CDR3 DNA reads TGTGCCAGCAGCCAATCCGGGACAGGGGCCTACGAGCAGTACTTC. Translated, it gives CASSQSGTGAYEQYF.

Turning to this clonotype: A much larger clone lies a single base off, so this may be a read error. This chain uses TRBV7-8 with TRBJ2-1; TRBD2 matches at 9 bases. The germline gives CDR1 SGHVS, CDR2 FQNEAQ. There are 18 residues in the CDR3. With 5 bases clipped from V and 0 bases from J, the junction kept 11 bases outside the gene matches. CDR3: CASSARLAAYPSYNEQFF. CDR3 nucleotide sequence: TGTGCCAGCAGCGCTCGACTAGCGGCGTACCCCTCCTACAATGAGCAGTTCTTC.

The CDR3 coding sequence is TGTGCCAGCAGACCGGGACAGGGTACCTACGAGCAGTACTTC. Translating it yields CASRPGQGTYEQYF. This chain connects TRBV12-3 or TRBV12-4 to TRBJ2-7; 9 bases are a match to TRBD1. The CDR3 runs to 14 residues. The J segment lost 2 bases and the V segment lost 6 bases, leaving 5 bases of the junction unmatched.

This clonotype showed up many times. The chain combines TRBV2 with TRBJ1-5; D is uncertain. This CDR3 is built from 14 residues. Trimming took 5 bases from V and 5 from J, leaving 13 bases between them. CDR1 and CDR2 (germline): SNHLY, FYNNEI. In DNA form, the CDR3 reads TGTGCCAGCAGTTACTTGGACGCCGATCAGCCCCAGCATTTT. The encoded protein is CASSYLDADQPQHF. Full variable domain (rest looked up from reference TRBV2 and TRBJ1-5): EPEVTQTPSHQVTQMGQEVILRCVPISNHLYFYWYRQILGQKVEFLVSFYNNEISEKSEIFDDQFSVERPDGSNFTLKIRSTKLEDSAMYFCASSYLDADQPQHFGDGTRLSIL.

This clonotype was picked up a small number of times. CDR3 loop: CASSDWGGQGFSGANVLTF. Here the CDR3 DNA reads TGCGCCAGCAGTGACTGGGGGGGACAGGGATTTTCTGGGGCCAACGTCCTGACTTTC. This chain links TRBV10-2 with TRBJ2-6; 9 nucleotides align to TRBD1. Per the germline V gene, CDR1 is WSHSY and CDR2 is SAAADI. V shed 3 bases and J 1 base; nucleotides not matched to a gene: 10. This CDR3 is built from 19 residues.

This clonotype was counted at least ten times. The chain carries TRBV4-3 and TRBJ1-5, with D unresolved. V was shortened by 0 bases and J by 3 bases, with 12 bases between the two germline ends. CDR1 and CDR2 from the germline V gene are LGHNA and YSLEER. CDR3 length equals 16 residues. The CDR3 nucleotides are TGCGCCAGCAGCCAAGAATATGAAGGTTACAATCAGCCCCAGCATTTT. Its translation is CASSQEYEGYNQPQHF.

This clonotype was seen more than once but under ten times. The chain links TRBV6-5 to TRBJ1-1, with 8 bases that match TRBD1. The CDR3 loop spans 15 amino acids. J lost 3 bases, V lost 5 bases, and 8 bases had no gene match. CDR1 MNHEY and CDR2 SVGAGI come from the germline V gene. CDR3 amino acids: CASSPGQGRYTEAFF. The CDR3, as DNA: TGTGCCAGCAGTCCTGGACAGGGACGATACACTGAAGCTTTCTTT.

This clonotype was observed many times. V is TRBV11-2 and J is TRBJ1-5, with D perhaps TRBD1 (6 bases). V lost 1 base, J lost 0 bases, and 7 bases lay in between. Germline V gives CDR1 SGHAT, CDR2 FQNNGV. The length of the CDR3 is 15 residues. CDR3 in amino acids: CASSLGTASNQPQHF. The CDR3 DNA reads TGTGCCAGCAGCTTAGGGACAGCTAGCAATCAGCCCCAGCATTTT.

The chain couples TRBV29-1 to TRBJ2-3, with D possibly matching TRBD2 (5 bases). Germline CDR1 SQVTM, CDR2 ANQGSEA. The CDR3 is 12 amino acids. Trimming left V 4 bases short and J 2 bases short, with 7 bases between. CDR3: CSVGDYTDTQYF. The CDR3 nucleotides are TGCAGCGTTGGTGACTACACAGATACGCAGTATTTT.